A selection of T cell receptor beta chains follows, all from one sample in a study of T cells in Graves' hyperthyroidism and ophthalmopathy. From the multiplex PCR reads, TCRdb called clonotypes with MiXCR, one entry per CDR3 protein. The sample contains around 610,000 distinct CDR3 sequences, roughly 15% of which appear only once. The sequenced sample was blood. The receptors originated from a middle-aged woman with Graves' ophthalmopathy. Both conserved end residues are part of each CDR3. D genes are given only for firm matches. Expanded clones get a size class; other rows say once, few or many, or leave the size out.

CATSDDRVGSNQPQHF TGTGCCACCAGTGATGACAGGGTAGGGAGCAATCAGCCCCAGCATTTT TRBJ1-5 TRBD1 TRBV24-1 few
CASSRGGGEQYF TGTGCCAGCAGCCGAGGGGGGGGGGAGCAGTACTTC TRBJ2-7 . TRBV11-2 many
CASSLIRGQETQYF TGTGCCAGCAGTTTGATTCGCGGGCAAGAGACCCAGTACTTC TRBJ2-5 . TRBV28 many
CASSEDAGGNYEQYF TGTGCCAGCAGTGAAGATGCGGGAGGAAACTACGAGCAGTACTTC TRBJ2-7 TRBD2 TRBV6-1 many
CASRAGAYNEQFF TGTGCCAGCAGAGCGGGGGCCTACAATGAGCAGTTCTTC TRBJ2-1 TRBD2 TRBV7-9 many
CASSDQGYTEAFF TGTGCCAGCAGCGACCAGGGATACACTGAAGCTTTCTTT TRBJ1-1 . TRBV7-2 many
CSVYNGNTIYF TGCAGCGTTTACAATGGAAACACCATATATTTT TRBJ1-3 . TRBV29-1 .
CASSLGGTRTEAFF TGTGCCAGCAGCTTAGGTGGGACACGGACTGAAGCTTTCTTT TRBJ1-1 . TRBV7-8 many
CAISESGGSGELFF TGTGCCATCAGTGAGTCGGGAGGCTCCGGGGAGCTGTTTTTT TRBJ2-2 . TRBV10-3 many
CASSGGQGIEAFF TGCGCCAGCAGCGGGGGACAGGGCATTGAAGCTTTCTTT TRBJ1-1 TRBD1 TRBV5-1 many
CASSFRLGDYEQYF TGTGCCAGCAGTTTCCGCCTCGGGGACTACGAGCAGTACTTC TRBJ2-7 . TRBV28 many
CASSLSFEAMVGYTF TGTGCCAGCAGTTTAAGTTTTGAGGCCATGGTAGGCTACACCTTC TRBJ1-2 . TRBV28 .
CASPLGRGVTPPLHF TGTGCCAGCCCCCTGGGAAGGGGGGTTACTCCACCCCTCCACTTT TRBJ1-6 . TRBV9 .
CSAGLVPYEQYF TGCAGTGCCGGACTAGTACCTTACGAGCAGTACTTC TRBJ2-7 TRBD2 TRBV20-1 many
CASSNQRPYEQYF TGTGCCAGCAGTAATCAGCGCCCCTACGAGCAGTACTTC TRBJ2-7 . TRBV27 many
CASSGTGPQPQHF TGCGCCAGCAGCGGGACGGGGCCTCAGCCCCAGCATTTT TRBJ1-5 . TRBV5-1 .
CASSSDLGNTIYF TGTGCCAGCAGCTCAGACCTCGGAAACACCATATATTTT TRBJ1-3 . TRBV7-2 many
CASRRRGQLNSPLHF TGTGCCAGCAGACGGCGGGGACAGTTGAATTCACCCCTCCACTTT TRBJ1-6 TRBD1 TRBV28 many
CATSDATGALPYEQYF TGTGCCACCAGTGACGCGACAGGGGCCCTACCCTACGAGCAGTACTTC TRBJ2-7 TRBD1 TRBV24-1 many
CASSPQGAGGYGYTF TGTGCCAGCAGCCCTCAGGGGGCTGGTGGGTATGGCTACACCTTC TRBJ1-2 TRBD1 TRBV12-3/TRBV12-4 many
CASSDQLAASYEQYF TGTGCCAGCAGTGACCAGTTAGCGGCTTCCTACGAGCAGTACTTC TRBJ2-7 . TRBV6-1 once
CSARDTRSPNYGYTF TGCAGTGCTAGAGATACTCGATCTCCTAACTATGGCTACACCTTC TRBJ1-2 . TRBV20-1 once
CASSLRAENYEQYF TGTGCCAGCAGCCTGCGGGCGGAGAACTACGAGCAGTACTTC TRBJ2-7 . TRBV3-1 few
CASSYLQGLYDDTEAFF TGTGCCAGCAGTTACCTACAGGGGCTCTATGATGACACTGAAGCTTTCTTT TRBJ1-1 TRBD1 TRBV6-2/TRBV6-3 many
CASRQRQENTEAFF TGTGCCAGCAGACAGCGTCAGGAGAACACTGAAGCTTTCTTT TRBJ1-1 . TRBV6-5 many
CASSLEVGFETQYF TGTGCCAGCAGCTTAGAAGTTGGCTTCGAGACCCAGTACTTC TRBJ2-5 . TRBV11-1 many
CASSPKEGPSTDTQYF TGTGCCAGCAGCCCCAAGGAGGGACCTAGCACAGATACGCAGTATTTT TRBJ2-3 . TRBV12-3/TRBV12-4 .
CSVTTGGRDTEAFF TGCAGCGTTACTACAGGGGGCAGGGACACTGAAGCTTTCTTT TRBJ1-1 TRBD1 TRBV29-1 many
CATLLGLAGGYEQYF TGTGCCACCCTACTCGGACTAGCGGGTGGTTACGAGCAGTACTTC TRBJ2-7 TRBD2 TRBV28 many
CASSSGQGFMNTEAFF TGTGCCAGCAGTTCCGGACAGGGCTTCATGAACACTGAAGCTTTCTTT TRBJ1-1 TRBD1 TRBV6-5 many
CASSPTGAGDTIYF TGTGCCAGCAGCCCCACAGGGGCCGGGGACACCATATATTTT TRBJ1-3 TRBD1 TRBV3-1 .